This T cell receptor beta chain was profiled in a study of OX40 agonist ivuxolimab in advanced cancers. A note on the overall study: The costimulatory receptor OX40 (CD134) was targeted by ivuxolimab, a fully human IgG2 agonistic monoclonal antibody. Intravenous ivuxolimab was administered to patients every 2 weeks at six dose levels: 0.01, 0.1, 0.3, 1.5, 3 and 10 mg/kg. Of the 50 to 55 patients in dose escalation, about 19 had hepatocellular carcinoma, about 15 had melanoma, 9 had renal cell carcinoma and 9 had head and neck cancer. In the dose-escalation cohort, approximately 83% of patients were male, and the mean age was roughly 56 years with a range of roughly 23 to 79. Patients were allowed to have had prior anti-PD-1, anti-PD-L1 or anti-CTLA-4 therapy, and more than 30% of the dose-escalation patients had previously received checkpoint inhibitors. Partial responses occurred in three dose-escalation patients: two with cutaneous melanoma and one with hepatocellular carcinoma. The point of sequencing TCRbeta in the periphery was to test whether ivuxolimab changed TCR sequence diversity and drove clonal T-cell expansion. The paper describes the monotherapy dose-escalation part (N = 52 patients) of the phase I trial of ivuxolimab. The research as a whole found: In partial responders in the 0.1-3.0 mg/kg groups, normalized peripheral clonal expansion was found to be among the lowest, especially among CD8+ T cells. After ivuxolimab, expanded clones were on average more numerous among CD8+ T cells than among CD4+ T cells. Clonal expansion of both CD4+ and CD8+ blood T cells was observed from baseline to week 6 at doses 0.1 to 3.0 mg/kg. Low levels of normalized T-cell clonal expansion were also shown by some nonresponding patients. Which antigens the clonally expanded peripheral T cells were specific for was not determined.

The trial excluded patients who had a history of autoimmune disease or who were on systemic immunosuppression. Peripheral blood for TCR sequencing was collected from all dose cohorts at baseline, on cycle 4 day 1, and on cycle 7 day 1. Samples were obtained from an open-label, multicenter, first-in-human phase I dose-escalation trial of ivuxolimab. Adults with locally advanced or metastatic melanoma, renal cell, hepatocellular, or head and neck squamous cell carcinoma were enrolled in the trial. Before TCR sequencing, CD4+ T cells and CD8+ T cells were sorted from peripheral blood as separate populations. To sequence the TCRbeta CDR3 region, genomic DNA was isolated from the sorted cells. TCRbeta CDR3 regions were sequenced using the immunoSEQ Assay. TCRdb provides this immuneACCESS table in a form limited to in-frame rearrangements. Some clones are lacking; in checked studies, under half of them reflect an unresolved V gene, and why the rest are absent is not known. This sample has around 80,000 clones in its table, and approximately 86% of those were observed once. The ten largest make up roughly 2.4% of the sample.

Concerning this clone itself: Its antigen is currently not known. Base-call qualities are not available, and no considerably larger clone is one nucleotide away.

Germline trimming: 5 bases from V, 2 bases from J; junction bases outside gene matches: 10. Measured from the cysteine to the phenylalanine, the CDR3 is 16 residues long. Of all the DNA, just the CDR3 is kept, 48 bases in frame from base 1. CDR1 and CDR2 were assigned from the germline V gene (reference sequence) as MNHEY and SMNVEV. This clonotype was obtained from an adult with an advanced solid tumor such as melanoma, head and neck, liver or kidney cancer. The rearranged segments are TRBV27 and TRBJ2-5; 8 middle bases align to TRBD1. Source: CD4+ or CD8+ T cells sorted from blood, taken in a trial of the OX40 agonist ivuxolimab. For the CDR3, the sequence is CASSTLRTGRQETQYF. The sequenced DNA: TGTGCCAGCAGTACCCTCCGGACAGGGAGACAAGAGACCCAGTACTTC.